This entry lists 10 T cell receptor beta chains sequenced from one sample in a study of T-cell reconstitution after alpha-beta-depleted transplantation in children. As it was prepared, the TCRbeta library received unique molecular identifiers. Via MiXCR, TCRdb re-called the PCR reads, giving one row per CDR3 protein. The data contain 200,000 to 250,000 distinct CDR3 sequences, around 9.5% of them singletons. This specimen was PBMCs from the stem cell graft donor, taken from the stem cell graft. These receptors came from a human donor who donated a stem cell graft to a child with acute lymphoblastic leukemia.

V and J are TRBV20-1 and TRBJ2-7; D is ambiguous. The V and J ends lost 3 bases and 2 bases respectively, with 14 bases between them. Germline V gene sequence: CDR1 DFQATT, CDR2 SNEGSKA (reference sequence). CDR3 length: 14 residues. CDR3 nucleotide sequence: TGCAGTGCTAGTGTGGTCCCGGCCCCCTACGAGCAGTACTTC. Its protein product is CSASVVPAPYEQYF.

This clonotype was detected a few times. The V call is TRBV5-6, the J call TRBJ2-2; D possibly uses TRBD1 or TRBD2 (5 bases each). The germline CDR1 and CDR2 sequences are SGHDT and YYEEEE. The V and J ends lost 5 bases and 9 bases respectively, with 17 bases between them. The CDR3 contains 14 residues. The CDR3 coding sequence is TGTGCCAGCAGTTCTACCGGGGCCAGGAGGGAGCTGTTTTTT. Its protein is CASSSTGARRELFF. Full variable domain (rest looked up from reference TRBV5-6 and TRBJ2-2): DAGVTQSPTHLIKTRGQQVTLRCSPKSGHDTVSWYQQALGQGPQFIFQYYEEEERQRGNFPDRFSGHQFPNYSSELNVNALLLGDSALYLCASSSTGARRELFFGEGSRLTVL.

The chain carries TRBV5-1 and TRBJ2-7; TRBD1 agrees at 8 bases. This CDR3 contains 15 residues. The V segment lost 4 bases and the J segment 9 bases; nucleotides outside the gene matches: 15. Per the germline V gene, CDR1 is SGHRS and CDR2 is YFSETQ. CDR3 sequence: CASSSRTGTGFAQYF. DNA of the CDR3: TGCGCCAGCAGCAGCCGGACAGGGACTGGGTTCGCGCAGTACTTC.

This clonotype was seen a handful of times. This rearrangement joins TRBV5-1 to TRBJ1-4; no clear D gene. This CDR3 is built from 14 residues. Trimming cost V 4 bases and J 0 bases, with 7 bases left between them. The germline V gene encodes CDR1 SGHRS and CDR2 YFSETQ. Here the CDR3 DNA reads TGCGCCAGCAGCGCGGATCCAACTAATGAAAAACTGTTTTTT. This sequence encodes CASSADPTNEKLFF.

This clonotype was counted many times. V usage is TRBV9 and J usage is TRBJ2-3, with 9 bases matching TRBD2. The J segment lost 3 bases and the V segment lost 1 base, leaving 6 bases of the junction unmatched. CDR1 and CDR2 from the germline V gene are SGDLS and YYNGEE. The CDR3 runs 16 residues. In nucleotides, the CDR3 is TGTGCCAGCAGCGTAACGATAGCGGGGGTTACAGATACGCAGTATTTT. It codes for CASSVTIAGVTDTQYF.

This clonotype showed up just a few times. The J gene is TRBJ1-5, the V gene TRBV7-9, with D maybe TRBD1 (5 bases). The CDR3 runs 15 residues. With 1 base removed from V and 5 bases from J, the gap between germline ends came to 12 bases. Germline assignment: CDR1 SEHNR and CDR2 FQNEAQ (reference sequence). The DNA for the CDR3 is TGTGCCAGCAGCTTAGATGGGGCCTACGATCAGCCCCAGCATTTT. This encodes CASSLDGAYDQPQHF.

In its sample, this clonotype was seen many times. The chain links TRBV20-1 to TRBJ2-3, with 10 bases that match TRBD2. The V and J ends lost 3 bases and 4 bases, in that order; junction bases with no gene match: 7. The CDR3 runs to 15 residues. Germline V gene sequence: CDR1 DFQATT, CDR2 SNEGSKA (reference sequence). CDR3 DNA sequence: TGCAGTGCTAGTAACCTAGCGGGGGACCCAGATACGCAGTATTTT. It is translated as CSASNLAGDPDTQYF.

Concerning this clonotype itself: This may come from a read error, since a much larger clone is one base off. The J gene is TRBJ2-1, the V gene TRBV27; D may be TRBD1 or TRBD2 (6 bases each). CDR3 length: 15 amino acids. CDR1 and CDR2 (germline): MNHEY, SMNVEV (reference sequence). Trimming left V 8 bases short and J 8 bases short, with 22 bases between. In DNA, the CDR3 is TGTGCCAGCGGACCTAGGGGGGTGAGAGGCGATGAGCAGTTCTTC. It specifies CASGPRGVRGDEQFF.

This clonotype turned up a few times. This sequence joins TRBV29-1 and TRBJ1-1; D is perhaps TRBD1 (5 bases). V lost 7 bases, J lost 3 bases, and 18 bases lay in between. From germline, CDR1 is SQVTM and CDR2 ANQGSEA. The CDR3 loop spans 14 amino acids. As DNA, the CDR3 is TGCAGCGCCGCCGGGGGTGGGGGGGACACTGAAGCTTTCTTT. Translation gives CSAAGGGGDTEAFF. The variable domain in full, completed from reference TRBV29-1 and TRBJ1-1, reads SAVISQKPSRDICQRGTSLTIQCQVDSQVTMMFWYRQQPGQSLTLIATANQGSEATYESGFVIDKFPISRPNLTFSTLTVSNMSPEDSSIYLCSAAGGGGDTEAFFGQGTRLTVV.

This chain joins TRBV20-1 and TRBJ2-1; D could derive from TRBD1 or TRBD2 (5 bases each). Germline V lookup: CDR1 DFQATT, CDR2 SNEGSKA (reference sequence). The CDR3 consists of 15 residues. The V end lost 6 bases, the J end lost 1 base, and 16 bases lay between the germline ends. CDR3 in amino acids: CSAPRSGGSYNEQFF. CDR3 bases: TGCAGTGCGCCCCGGAGTGGGGGTTCCTACAATGAGCAGTTCTTC.